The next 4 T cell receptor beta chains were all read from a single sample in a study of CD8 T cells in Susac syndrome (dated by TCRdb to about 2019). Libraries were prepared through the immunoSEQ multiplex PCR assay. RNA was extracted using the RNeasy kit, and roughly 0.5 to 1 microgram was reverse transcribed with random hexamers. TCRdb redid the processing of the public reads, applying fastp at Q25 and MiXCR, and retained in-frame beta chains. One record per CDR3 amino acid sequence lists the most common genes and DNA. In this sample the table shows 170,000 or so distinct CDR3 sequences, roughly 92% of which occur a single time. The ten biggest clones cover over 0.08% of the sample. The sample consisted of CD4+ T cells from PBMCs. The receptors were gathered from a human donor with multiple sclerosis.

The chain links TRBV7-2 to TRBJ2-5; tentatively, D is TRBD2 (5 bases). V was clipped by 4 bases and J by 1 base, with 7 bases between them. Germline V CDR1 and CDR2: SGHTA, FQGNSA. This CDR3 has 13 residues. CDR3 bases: TGTGCCAGCAGCTGGCGGGCCCAAGAGACCCAGTACTTC. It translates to CASSWRAQETQYF. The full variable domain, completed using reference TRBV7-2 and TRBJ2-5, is GAGVSQSPSNKVTEKGKDVELRCDPISGHTALYWYRQSLGQGLEFLIYFQGNSAPDKSGLPSDRFSAERTGGSVSTLTIQRTQQEDSAVYLCASSWRAQETQYFGPGTRLLVL.

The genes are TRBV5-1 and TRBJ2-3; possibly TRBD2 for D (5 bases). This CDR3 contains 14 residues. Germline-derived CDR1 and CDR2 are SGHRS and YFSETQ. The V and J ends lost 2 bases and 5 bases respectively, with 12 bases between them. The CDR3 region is CASSLGLARDTQYF. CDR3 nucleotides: TGCGCCAGCAGCTTAGGGCTAGCCCGAGATACGCAGTATTTT.

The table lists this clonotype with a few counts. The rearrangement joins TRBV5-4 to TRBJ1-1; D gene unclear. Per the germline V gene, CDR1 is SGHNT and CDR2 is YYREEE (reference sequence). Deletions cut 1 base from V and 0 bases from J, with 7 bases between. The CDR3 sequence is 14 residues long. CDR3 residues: CASSLMGMNTEAFF. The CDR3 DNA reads TGTGCCAGCAGCTTGATGGGGATGAACACTGAAGCTTTCTTT.

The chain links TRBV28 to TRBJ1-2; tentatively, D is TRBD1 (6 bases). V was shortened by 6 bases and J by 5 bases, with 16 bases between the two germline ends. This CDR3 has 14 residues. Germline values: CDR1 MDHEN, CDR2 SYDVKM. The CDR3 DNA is TGTGCCAGCAGAAAAACAGGGTCGGGATATGGCTACACCTTC. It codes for CASRKTGSGYGYTF.